A selection of T cell receptor beta chains follows, all from one sample in a study of technical replicates of blood from several donors. The table came from immunoSEQ multiplex PCR; TCRdb's copy has only in-frame clones and leaves some out. The table has some 74,000 clones, roughly 92% seen once. Material for sequencing was T cells isolated from PBMCs. These receptors were collected from a human donor in good health. The CDR3 runs from the conserved cysteine through the conserved F or W. Fields, in order: clone size, V gene, D gene, J gene, CDR3 protein, CDR3 DNA. D genes are given only for firm matches. Expanded clones are given a class, and other clones once, few, many or no size at all.

clone size: NA
V gene: TRBV11-2
D gene: NA
J gene: TRBJ2-7
CDR3 protein: CASSLNSGNSYEQYF
CDR3 DNA: TGTGCCAGCAGCCTCAATAGCGGAAATTCCTACGAGCAGTACTTC

clone size: NA
V gene: TRBV11-3
D gene: NA
J gene: TRBJ2-7
CDR3 protein: CASSKGGQSYEQYF
CDR3 DNA: TGTGCCAGCAGCAAGGGGGGACAGTCCTACGAGCAGTACTTC

clone size: NA
V gene: TRBV4-3
D gene: NA
J gene: TRBJ2-1
CDR3 protein: CASSQDRFGDTSYNEQFF
CDR3 DNA: TGCGCCAGCAGCCAAGATAGATTCGGGGATACCTCCTACAATGAGCAGTTCTTC

clone size: NA
V gene: TRBV14
D gene: TRBD2
J gene: TRBJ2-7
CDR3 protein: CASSQGGLAGVYEQYF
CDR3 DNA: TGTGCCAGCAGCCAAGGGGGACTAGCGGGAGTCTACGAGCAGTACTTC

clone size: NA
V gene: TRBV10-1
D gene: NA
J gene: TRBJ2-3
CDR3 protein: CASSVSGNMAEDTQYF
CDR3 DNA: TGCGCCAGCAGTGTAAGCGGCAATATGGCCGAAGATACGCAGTATTTT

clone size: few
V gene: TRBV5-1
D gene: TRBD2
J gene: TRBJ2-7
CDR3 protein: CASSSGTSGRYEQYF
CDR3 DNA: TGCGCCAGCAGCTCCGGGACTAGCGGGAGGTACGAGCAGTACTTC

clone size: NA
V gene: TRBV27
D gene: TRBD1
J gene: TRBJ1-5
CDR3 protein: CASSLTGTDYQPQHF
CDR3 DNA: TGTGCCAGCAGTTTAACCGGGACAGATTATCAGCCCCAGCATTTT

clone size: NA
V gene: TRBV13
D gene: TRBD2
J gene: TRBJ2-7
CDR3 protein: CASSSGLEQNEQYF
CDR3 DNA: TGTGCCAGCAGCTCGGGACTAGAACAGAACGAGCAGTACTTC

clone size: NA
V gene: TRBV18
D gene: TRBD2
J gene: TRBJ2-3
CDR3 protein: CASSPPTSGSLTDTQYF
CDR3 DNA: TGTGCCAGCTCACCACCGACTAGCGGGAGTCTTACAGATACGCAGTATTTT

clone size: NA
V gene: TRBV4-3
D gene: TRBD2
J gene: TRBJ2-7
CDR3 protein: CASSQGLAGGYEQYF
CDR3 DNA: TGCGCCAGCAGCCAAGGACTAGCGGGAGGCTACGAGCAGTACTTC

clone size: NA
V gene: TRBV20-1
D gene: NA
J gene: TRBJ2-3
CDR3 protein: CSALSADTQYF
CDR3 DNA: TGCAGTGCATTGAGCGCAGATACGCAGTATTTT

clone size: NA
V gene: TRBV19
D gene: TRBD2
J gene: TRBJ2-3
CDR3 protein: CASSKTGGGDTQYF
CDR3 DNA: TGTGCCAGTAGTAAAACGGGAGGGGGGGATACGCAGTATTTT

clone size: once
V gene: TRBV14
D gene: NA
J gene: TRBJ1-2
CDR3 protein: CASSQQGNYGYTF
CDR3 DNA: TGTGCCAGCAGCCAACAGGGTAACTATGGCTACACCTTC

clone size: NA
V gene: TRBV27
D gene: TRBD2
J gene: TRBJ2-7
CDR3 protein: CASSLAGGPHEQYF
CDR3 DNA: TGTGCCAGCAGTTTAGCGGGAGGGCCTCACGAGCAGTACTTC

clone size: NA
V gene: TRBV28
D gene: NA
J gene: TRBJ2-1
CDR3 protein: CASSLVGGMGNEQFF
CDR3 DNA: TGTGCCAGCAGTTTAGTGGGGGGTATGGGCAATGAGCAGTTCTTC

clone size: NA
V gene: TRBV9
D gene: NA
J gene: TRBJ1-1
CDR3 protein: CASSPQGGTEAFF
CDR3 DNA: TGTGCCAGCAGCCCGCAGGGTGGCACTGAAGCTTTCTTT

clone size: NA
V gene: TRBV5-6
D gene: NA
J gene: TRBJ2-2
CDR3 protein: CASSYGANTGELFF
CDR3 DNA: TGTGCCAGCAGCTACGGAGCGAACACCGGGGAGCTGTTTTTT

clone size: few
V gene: TRBV10-1
D gene: TRBD2
J gene: TRBJ2-2
CDR3 protein: CASSVTSGLTGELFF
CDR3 DNA: TGCGCCAGCAGTGTGACTAGCGGACTCACCGGGGAGCTGTTTTTT

clone size: NA
V gene: TRBV19
D gene: TRBD2
J gene: TRBJ2-2
CDR3 protein: CASSIQAGGPGELFF
CDR3 DNA: TGTGCCAGTAGTATTCAGGCGGGAGGGCCCGGGGAGCTGTTTTTT

clone size: NA
V gene: TRBV19
D gene: NA
J gene: TRBJ2-5
CDR3 protein: CASRGETQYF
CDR3 DNA: TGTGCCAGTCGGGGGGAGACCCAGTACTTC

clone size: NA
V gene: TRBV18
D gene: NA
J gene: TRBJ1-4
CDR3 protein: CASSPRGQVNEKLFF
CDR3 DNA: TGTGCCAGCTCACCACGGGGGCAAGTTAATGAAAAACTGTTTTTT

clone size: NA
V gene: TRBV30
D gene: NA
J gene: TRBJ1-2
CDR3 protein: CAWSVLSGYTF
CDR3 DNA: TGTGCCTGGAGTGTACTAAGTGGCTACACCTTC

clone size: NA
V gene: TRBV28
D gene: NA
J gene: TRBJ1-2
CDR3 protein: CASSPVTVAGYTF
CDR3 DNA: TGTGCCAGCAGCCCAGTGACAGTGGCTGGCTACACCTTC

clone size: NA
V gene: TRBV25-1
D gene: TRBD1
J gene: TRBJ2-3
CDR3 protein: CASPLTSTGHTDTQYF
CDR3 DNA: TGTGCCAGTCCTCTAACCTCGACAGGGCACACAGATACGCAGTATTTT

clone size: NA
V gene: TRBV25-1
D gene: NA
J gene: TRBJ2-3
CDR3 protein: CASSRQGGDTQYF
CDR3 DNA: TGTGCCAGCAGCCGTCAGGGCGGAGATACGCAGTATTTT

clone size: NA
V gene: TRBV27
D gene: NA
J gene: TRBJ2-1
CDR3 protein: CASSPRDLSEQFF
CDR3 DNA: TGTGCCAGCAGTCCCCGGGATCTCTCTGAGCAGTTCTTC

clone size: NA
V gene: TRBV4-2
D gene: TRBD2
J gene: TRBJ2-2
CDR3 protein: CASSQDRSGRAGELFF
CDR3 DNA: TGTGCCAGCAGCCAAGACCGCAGCGGGAGGGCCGGGGAGCTGTTTTTT

clone size: NA
V gene: TRBV27
D gene: TRBD2
J gene: TRBJ2-7
CDR3 protein: CASSSLGLATYEQYF
CDR3 DNA: TGTGCCAGCAGTTCCCTCGGACTAGCCACCTACGAGCAGTACTTC

clone size: NA
V gene: TRBV29-1
D gene: TRBD2
J gene: TRBJ2-7
CDR3 protein: CSAQSMREGQYF
CDR3 DNA: TGCAGCGCCCAGTCCATGCGGGAGGGGCAGTACTTC

clone size: NA
V gene: TRBV5-4
D gene: TRBD1
J gene: TRBJ2-2
CDR3 protein: CASSSGQGRGTGELFF
CDR3 DNA: TGTGCCAGCAGCTCCGGACAGGGGCGCGGCACCGGGGAGCTGTTTTTT

clone size: NA
V gene: TRBV2
D gene: NA
J gene: TRBJ1-2
CDR3 protein: CASLLDGVPDGYTF
CDR3 DNA: TGTGCCAGCTTATTGGACGGGGTCCCGGATGGCTACACCTTC

clone size: NA
V gene: TRBV19
D gene: TRBD1
J gene: TRBJ1-5
CDR3 protein: CAIPGWDRGNQPQHF
CDR3 DNA: TGTGCCATTCCGGGATGGGACAGGGGTAATCAGCCCCAGCATTTT

clone size: NA
V gene: TRBV7-2
D gene: NA
J gene: TRBJ2-5
CDR3 protein: CASSLPGAMQETQYF
CDR3 DNA: TGTGCCAGCAGCCTACCGGGTGCCATGCAGGAGACCCAGTACTTC

clone size: NA
V gene: TRBV11-2
D gene: TRBD2
J gene: TRBJ2-7
CDR3 protein: CASSLGLAGVYEQYF
CDR3 DNA: TGTGCCAGCAGCTTGGGACTAGCGGGAGTGTACGAGCAGTACTTC

clone size: NA
V gene: TRBV7-9
D gene: NA
J gene: TRBJ2-7
CDR3 protein: CASSLASITYEQYF
CDR3 DNA: TGTGCCAGCAGCTTAGCGTCCATCACTTACGAGCAGTACTTC

clone size: NA
V gene: TRBV11-3
D gene: NA
J gene: TRBJ2-1
CDR3 protein: CASSPAGYNEQFF
CDR3 DNA: TGTGCCAGCAGCCCGGCGGGCTACAATGAGCAGTTCTTC

clone size: NA
V gene: TRBV11-1
D gene: NA
J gene: TRBJ2-7
CDR3 protein: CASSLVPGHSYEQYF
CDR3 DNA: TGTGCCAGCAGCTTAGTACCAGGACACTCCTACGAGCAGTACTTC

clone size: NA
V gene: TRBV11-3
D gene: TRBD2
J gene: TRBJ2-7
CDR3 protein: CASSLRLAGGYEQYF
CDR3 DNA: TGTGCCAGCAGCCTGAGACTAGCGGGAGGTTACGAGCAGTACTTC

clone size: NA
V gene: TRBV5-1
D gene: NA
J gene: TRBJ1-1
CDR3 protein: CASSLAGLEAFF
CDR3 DNA: TGCGCCAGCAGCTTAGCAGGGCTTGAAGCTTTCTTT

clone size: NA
V gene: TRBV29-1
D gene: NA
J gene: TRBJ1-1
CDR3 protein: CSVQEDGTEAFF
CDR3 DNA: TGCAGCGTGCAGGAGGATGGCACTGAAGCTTTCTTT

clone size: once
V gene: TRBV19
D gene: TRBD2
J gene: TRBJ2-7
CDR3 protein: CASSIVRLAGERSSYEQYF
CDR3 DNA: TGTGCCAGTAGTATAGTTAGACTAGCGGGAGAACGTAGCTCCTACGAGCAGTACTTC

clone size: once
V gene: TRBV28
D gene: NA
J gene: TRBJ2-6
CDR3 protein: CASSLLSGANVLTF
CDR3 DNA: TGTGCCAGCAGTTTATTATCTGGGGCCAACGTCCTGACTTTC

clone size: NA
V gene: TRBV7-2
D gene: TRBD2
J gene: TRBJ2-2
CDR3 protein: CASSLRSAGGRGELFF
CDR3 DNA: TGTGCCAGCAGCTTACGTTCGGCGGGAGGGCGCGGGGAGCTGTTTTTT

clone size: NA
V gene: TRBV5-8
D gene: TRBD1
J gene: TRBJ2-2
CDR3 protein: CASSPGTGWTGELFF
CDR3 DNA: TGTGCCAGCAGCCCCGGGACAGGGTGGACCGGGGAGCTGTTTTTT

clone size: NA
V gene: TRBV28
D gene: NA
J gene: TRBJ2-7
CDR3 protein: CASSFFGRGEQYF
CDR3 DNA: TGTGCCAGCAGTTTTTTCGGCAGGGGAGAGCAGTACTTC

clone size: NA
V gene: TRBV29-1
D gene: NA
J gene: TRBJ2-1
CDR3 protein: CSVEDVGNEQFF
CDR3 DNA: TGCAGCGTTGAAGATGTCGGGAATGAGCAGTTCTTC

clone size: NA
V gene: TRBV28
D gene: NA
J gene: TRBJ1-1
CDR3 protein: CASSLGQGRDTEAFF
CDR3 DNA: TGTGCCAGCAGTTTGGGGCAGGGTCGGGACACTGAAGCTTTCTTT

clone size: NA
V gene: TRBV4-1
D gene: TRBD2
J gene: TRBJ2-1
CDR3 protein: CASSQEQTSGRGEQFF
CDR3 DNA: TGCGCCAGCAGCCAAGAACAGACCAGCGGGAGAGGTGAGCAGTTCTTC

clone size: once
V gene: TRBV4-1
D gene: TRBD2
J gene: TRBJ2-1
CDR3 protein: CASSQHPSGSYNEQFF
CDR3 DNA: TGCGCCAGCAGCCAACATCCTAGCGGGTCCTACAATGAGCAGTTCTTC

clone size: NA
V gene: TRBV5-6
D gene: NA
J gene: TRBJ2-5
CDR3 protein: CASSLEGEETQYF
CDR3 DNA: TGTGCCAGCAGCTTGGAAGGGGAAGAGACCCAGTACTTC

clone size: NA
V gene: TRBV6-7
D gene: NA
J gene: TRBJ2-3
CDR3 protein: CASSYLTSTDTQYF
CDR3 DNA: TGTGCCAGCAGTTACTTGACTAGCACAGATACGCAGTATTTT

clone size: NA
V gene: TRBV10-1
D gene: TRBD2
J gene: TRBJ2-3
CDR3 protein: CAIATSGRPQYF
CDR3 DNA: TGCGCCATCGCGACTAGCGGGAGGCCTCAGTATTTT

clone size: NA
V gene: TRBV6-5
D gene: TRBD1
J gene: TRBJ1-1
CDR3 protein: CASSSRNPGGNTEAFF
CDR3 DNA: TGTGCCAGCAGTTCCCGGAACCCAGGGGGCAACACTGAAGCTTTCTTT